Listed below are T cell receptor beta chains from one sample, sequenced in a study of T-cell memory formation after mild COVID-19. Via MiXCR, TCRdb re-called the 5' RACE reads, giving one row per CDR3 protein. The sample records 550,000 to 700,000 distinct CDR3 sequences, roughly 18% being singletons. What was sequenced was PBMCs or a T cell subset sorted from them (not recorded which). These receptors were obtained from an adult woman who had mild COVID-19 (a few samples of this study predate the infection). Cell type and time point are not known. Both conserved end residues are part of each CDR3. Each record gives: V gene, D gene, clone size, J gene, CDR3 DNA, CDR3 protein. D genes are given only for firm matches. Not all rows give a size; the values are once, few, many and, for expanded clones, a class.

>TRBV7-3|NA|few|TRBJ2-2
TGTGCCAGCAGCTTAACGTTGGACAGCGCGAGCACCGGGGAGCTGTTTTTT
CASSLTLDSASTGELFF
>TRBV27|TRBD1|NA|TRBJ1-1
TGTGCCAGCCGGACAGGGAAGATAAGATGGAACACTGAAGCTTTCTTT
CASRTGKIRWNTEAFF
>TRBV19|NA|NA|TRBJ1-1
TGTGCCAGCGACGGGGGAGTCCCTGAAGCTTTCTTT
CASDGGVPEAFF
>TRBV6-5|TRBD2|NA|TRBJ2-1
TGTGCCAGTTCCCTTACGGGGGAGGGCCGTATAAATGAGCAGTTCTTC
CASSLTGEGRINEQFF
>TRBV25-1|TRBD1|few|TRBJ2-3
TGTGCCAGCAGAACCGGGACAGGGGCGGAAGATACGCAGTATTTT
CASRTGTGAEDTQYF
>TRBV18|NA|few|TRBJ2-5
TGTGCCAGCTCACCCGAACTCCAAGAGACCCAGTACTTC
CASSPELQETQYF
>TRBV7-6|NA|few|TRBJ1-5
TGTGCCAGCAGCCCACTAAACAGGGAGATTGGTCGCAATCAGCCCCAGCATTTT
CASSPLNREIGRNQPQHF
>TRBV21-1|NA|NA|TRBJ2-7
TGTGCCAGCAGCCGCTCCGGACTATCTCTCGGGAGCTCCTACGAGCAGTACTTC
CASSRSGLSLGSSYEQYF
>TRBV29-1|NA|NA|TRBJ2-1
TGCAGCGTTGCAGGGCAGGGCTATGAGCAGTTCTTC
CSVAGQGYEQFF
>TRBV7-3|TRBD2|few|TRBJ2-3
TGTGCCAGCAGCTGGACTAGTCCTCCAGATACGCAGTATTTT
CASSWTSPPDTQYF
>TRBV7-3|NA|NA|TRBJ2-6
TGTGCCAGCAGCCCGACGGGGCCAAGCCACTCTGGGGCCAACGTCCTGACTTTC
CASSPTGPSHSGANVLTF
>TRBV19|TRBD2|once|TRBJ2-7
TGTGCCAGTAGTACCTTAGCGGGAGGGCTCTCCTACGAGCAGTACTTC
CASSTLAGGLSYEQYF
>TRBV20-1|NA|NA|TRBJ2-2
TGCAGTGCTAGACAGGCAGGACTATACGGGGAGCTGTTTTTT
CSARQAGLYGELFF
>TRBV12-3/TRBV12-4|NA|many|TRBJ1-4
TGTGCCAGCAGTCCCGACTTTGAAAAACTGTTTTTT
CASSPDFEKLFF
>TRBV21-1|NA|many|TRBJ2-3
TGTGCCAGCAGCAAAGCATCCGGAAGCACAGATACGCAGTATTTT
CASSKASGSTDTQYF
>TRBV20-1|TRBD2|NA|TRBJ2-1
TGCAGTGCAAGAACTAGCGGGAAGTCCTACAATGAGCAGTTCTTC
CSARTSGKSYNEQFF
>TRBV7-2|NA|NA|TRBJ2-7
TGTGCCAGCAGCCTCCCAGCAGGCGGAACCTACGAGCAGTACTTC
CASSLPAGGTYEQYF
>TRBV7-6|NA|NA|TRBJ1-6
TGTGCCAGCAGCTTAGCCGACAGTACTAATTCACCCCTCCACTTT
CASSLADSTNSPLHF
>TRBV12-3/TRBV12-4|NA|many|TRBJ2-1
TGTGCCAGCGGTCCGGGGCGGTTGGGTGAGCAGTTCTTC
CASGPGRLGEQFF
>TRBV20-1|NA|few|TRBJ2-3
TGCAGTGCTCAAAGGGATACTAGCACAGATACGCAGTATTTT
CSAQRDTSTDTQYF
>TRBV10-3|NA|NA|TRBJ2-1
TGTGCCATCAGTAGGGAAACCTACAATGAGCAGTTCTTC
CAISRETYNEQFF
>TRBV20-1|NA|NA|TRBJ1-2
TGCAGTGCTAGGGGCCAGGTGGCGAACACCTTC
CSARGQVANTF
>TRBV7-9|NA|few|TRBJ1-2
TGTGCCAGCAGCCAAGGCAACAGCTTCTATGGCTACACCTTC
CASSQGNSFYGYTF
>TRBV12-3/TRBV12-4|NA|few|TRBJ2-1
TGTGCCAGCAGTTTAATGGACAATGAGCAGTTCTTC
CASSLMDNEQFF
>TRBV5-1|NA|NA|TRBJ2-7
TGCGCCAGCTTTTTGTCGGAACTTCCCGACGAGCAGTACTTC
CASFLSELPDEQYF
>TRBV4-2|NA|few|TRBJ2-5
TGTGCCAGCAGCCAAGACGGGGGCCGGGGAGAGACCCAGTACTTC
CASSQDGGRGETQYF
>TRBV6-5|TRBD1|NA|TRBJ2-6
TGTGCCAGCAGTCCTCTGACAGGGACCGGGGCCAACGTCCTGACTTTC
CASSPLTGTGANVLTF
>TRBV24-1|NA|few|TRBJ2-7
TGTGCCACCAGTGACGGCGGGGACGCTAGGGACGAGCAGTACTTC
CATSDGGDARDEQYF
>TRBV24-1|NA|NA|TRBJ2-2
TGTGCCACCAGTGATTTTCGGAGGTCGAACACCGGGGAGCTGTTTTTT
CATSDFRRSNTGELFF
>TRBV30|NA|NA|TRBJ2-2
TGTGCCTGGAGTCTCGAGGGCACCGGGGAGCTGTTTTTT
CAWSLEGTGELFF
>TRBV5-5|NA|NA|TRBJ1-1
TGTGCCAGCAGCCGTGCCTGGGCGCCGAACACTGAAGCTTTCTTT
CASSRAWAPNTEAFF
>TRBV6-1|TRBD2|NA|TRBJ2-1
TGTGCCAGCAGTGAAGACCGCCTAGCGGTCGGCAATGAGCAGTTCTTC
CASSEDRLAVGNEQFF
>TRBV7-6|TRBD1|NA|TRBJ2-3
TGTGCCAGCAGACGTATAGGGGGCAGGGTGGGGGATACGCAGTATTTT
CASRRIGGRVGDTQYF
>TRBV4-1|NA|many|TRBJ1-5
TGCGCCAGCAGCCAAGACAGTCTGAGCAATCAGCCCCAGCATTTT
CASSQDSLSNQPQHF
>TRBV12-3/TRBV12-4|NA|NA|TRBJ2-1
TGTGCCAGCAAAGGTAGCGGTTACAATGAGCAGTTCTTC
CASKGSGYNEQFF